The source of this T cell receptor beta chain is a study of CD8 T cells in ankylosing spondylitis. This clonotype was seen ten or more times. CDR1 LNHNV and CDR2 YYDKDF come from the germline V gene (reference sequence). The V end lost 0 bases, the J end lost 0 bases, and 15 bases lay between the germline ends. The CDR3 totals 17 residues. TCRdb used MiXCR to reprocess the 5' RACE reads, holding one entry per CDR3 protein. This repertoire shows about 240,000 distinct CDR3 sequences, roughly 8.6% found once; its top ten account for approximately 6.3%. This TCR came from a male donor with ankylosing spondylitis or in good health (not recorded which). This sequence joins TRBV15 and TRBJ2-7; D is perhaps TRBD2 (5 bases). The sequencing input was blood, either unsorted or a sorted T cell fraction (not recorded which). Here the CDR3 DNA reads TGTGCCACCAGCAGAGAATCGGTGCGGGTTCTCTCCTACGAGCAGTACTTC. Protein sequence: CATSRESVRVLSYEQYF.